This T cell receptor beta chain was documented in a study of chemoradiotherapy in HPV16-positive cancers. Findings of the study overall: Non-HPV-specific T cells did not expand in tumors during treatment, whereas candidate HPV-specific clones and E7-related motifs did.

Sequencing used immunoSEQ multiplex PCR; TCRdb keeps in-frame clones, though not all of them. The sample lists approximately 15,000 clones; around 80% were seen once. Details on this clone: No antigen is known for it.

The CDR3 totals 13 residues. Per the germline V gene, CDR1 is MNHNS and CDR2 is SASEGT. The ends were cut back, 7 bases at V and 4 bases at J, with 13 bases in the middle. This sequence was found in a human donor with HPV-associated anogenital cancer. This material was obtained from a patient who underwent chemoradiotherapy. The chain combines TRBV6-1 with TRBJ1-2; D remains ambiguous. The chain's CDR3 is CASNDQMGYGYTF. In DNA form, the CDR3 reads TGTGCCAGCAATGACCAGATGGGCTATGGCTACACCTTC.